This T cell receptor (beta chain) was retrieved from a study of immune characterization of retroperitoneal liposarcoma. TCRdb independently ran MiXCR on the PCR reads; one entry per CDR3 protein. Among about 10,000 distinct CDR3 sequences, 37% were seen once, and the ten largest hold 10%. By sample share, this clonotype is medium-sized. The receptor was isolated from a female donor with retroperitoneal liposarcoma. The source material was tumor tissue.

The CDR3 DNA reads TGTGCCAGCAGCTTATTGAACGAGCAGTACTTC. Amino acids: CASSLLNEQYF. The genes are TRBV7-2 and TRBJ2-5; D gene ambiguous. The last part of the DNA fits TRBJ2-7 better; the J call may be wrong. The CDR3 has 11 amino acids. CDR1 and CDR2 (germline): SGHTA, FQGNSA.